This entry lists 18 T cell receptor beta chains sequenced from one sample in a study of shared clonotypes between healthy human individuals. Measured with immunoSEQ multiplex PCR; TCRdb has only the in-frame clones, and not every one. The sample shows hundreds of thousands of clones, approximately 79% of them seen only once. Sample: memory CD4+ T cells sorted from blood. The subset denotes: CD45RA-negative fraction. The receptors derive from a young woman in good health.

J is TRBJ1-5 and V is TRBV28; D is ambiguous. Looked up from germline, CDR1 is MDHEN and CDR2 is SYDVKM. V lost 4 bases, J lost 0 bases, and 10 bases lay in between. There are 15 residues in the CDR3. The CDR3 protein is CASSSPGSSNQPQHF. CDR3 sequence (DNA): TGTGCCAGCAGTTCCCCGGGCAGTAGCAATCAGCCCCAGCATTTT. Supplemented by reference TRBV28 and TRBJ1-5, the full variable domain reads DVKVTQSSRYLVKRTGEKVFLECVQDMDHENMFWYRQDPGLGLRLIYFSYDVKMKEKGDIPEGYSVSREKKERFSLILESASTNQTSMYLCASSSPGSSNQPQHFGDGTRLSIL.

CDR3 bases: TGTGCCCGAAGTATAGGAGGGGGAGAAGATACGCAGTATTTT. Translated: CARSIGGGEDTQYF. The V gene is TRBV2, the J gene TRBJ2-3; D possibly uses TRBD1 or TRBD2 (6 bases each). The CDR3 is 14 residues long. The germline CDR1 and CDR2 sequences are SNHLY and FYNNEI. The ends were cut back, 11 bases at V and 5 bases at J, with 20 bases in the middle.

The chain uses TRBV2 and TRBJ1-2, with D possibly matching TRBD1 (6 bases). Germline V gives CDR1 SNHLY, CDR2 FYNNEI. Deletions cut 1 base from V and 5 bases from J, with 11 bases between. The CDR3 is 14 residues long. The CDR3 reads CASSEGGQLYGYTF. CDR3 nucleotides: TGTGCCAGCAGTGAAGGGGGGCAGCTTTATGGCTACACCTTC.

This rearrangement joins TRBV11-2 to TRBJ2-1; possibly TRBD1 or TRBD2 for D (5 bases each). The CDR3 totals 14 residues. The V gene's germline CDR1 is SGHAT and CDR2 FQNNGV. Trimming took off 2 bases at V and 9 bases at J, with 14 bases between the two ends. CDR3 residues: CASSLLARGGEQFF. CDR3 sequence (DNA): TGTGCCAGCAGCTTACTCGCGAGGGGCGGTGAGCAGTTCTTC.

Here the CDR3 reads CSVGIPGQGSYGYTF. The CDR3 DNA is TGCAGCGTTGGCATTCCGGGACAGGGGAGCTATGGCTACACCTTC. V is TRBV29-1 and J is TRBJ1-2; 10 nucleotides agree with TRBD1. CDR3 length equals 15 residues. The V segment lost 4 bases and the J segment 4 bases; nucleotides outside the gene matches: 9. Looked up from germline, CDR1 is SQVTM and CDR2 is ANQGSEA.

The chain couples TRBV29-1 to TRBJ1-2; 8 bases map to TRBD1. V shed 2 bases and J 2 bases; nucleotides not matched to a gene: 1. Germline CDR1 SQVTM, CDR2 ANQGSEA. The CDR3 consists of 13 residues. The CDR3 loop reads CSVEHRGNYGYTF. The CDR3 bases are TGCAGCGTTGAACACAGGGGGAACTATGGCTACACCTTC.

A single count supports this clone. The V and J genes are TRBV25-1 and TRBJ1-5, with D uncertain. V lost 4 bases, J lost 5 bases, and 6 bases lay in between. The CDR3 spans 12 residues. From germline, CDR1 is MGHDK and CDR2 SYGVNS. The CDR3 spells CASSAGYQPQHF. CDR3 sequence (DNA): TGTGCCAGCAGTGCGGGTTATCAGCCCCAGCATTTT.

This clone was counted a single time. The DNA for the CDR3 is TGTGCCACCCAGGGACCTTTCACCGGGGAGCTGTTTTTT. Protein product: CATQGPFTGELFF. V gene TRBV7-3 combines with J gene TRBJ2-2, with D possibly being TRBD1 or TRBD2 (5 bases each). Germline assignment: CDR1 SGHTA and CDR2 FQGTGA. The ends were cut back, 10 bases at V and 4 bases at J, with 13 bases in the middle. The CDR3 is 13 amino acids.

This chain joins TRBV4-2 and TRBJ2-5; the D is unclear. The V end lost 5 bases, the J end lost 2 bases, and 12 bases lay between the germline ends. This CDR3 comprises 14 residues. The germline V gene has CDR1 LGHNA and CDR2 YNFKEQ. The CDR3 bases are TGTGCCAGCAGCTTGGTGATGAGGCAAGAGACCCAGTACTTC. Protein product: CASSLVMRQETQYF.

The chain carries TRBV25-1 and TRBJ2-5; the D is unclear. CDR1 and CDR2 (germline): MGHDK, SYGVNS. CDR3 size: 16 residues. Trimming took 2 bases from V and 1 from J, leaving 14 bases between them. The CDR3 here is CASSEGPPSGQETQYF. CDR3 nucleotide sequence: TGTGCCAGCAGTGAAGGTCCCCCCTCCGGCCAAGAGACCCAGTACTTC.

This clone was recorded many times. This chain joins TRBV28 and TRBJ1-5; D gene ambiguous. Trimming removed 5 bases at V and 4 bases at J, with 9 bases between. Per the germline V gene, CDR1 is MDHEN and CDR2 is SYDVKM. The CDR3 covers 13 residues. The CDR3 reads CASSRQSNQPQHF. CDR3 DNA: TGTGCCAGCAGTCGTCAATCAAATCAGCCCCAGCATTTT. Drawing the rest from reference TRBV28 and TRBJ1-5, the complete variable domain is DVKVTQSSRYLVKRTGEKVFLECVQDMDHENMFWYRQDPGLGLRLIYFSYDVKMKEKGDIPEGYSVSREKKERFSLILESASTNQTSMYLCASSRQSNQPQHFGDGTRLSIL.

The chain couples TRBV10-2 to TRBJ1-1; 7 bases agree with TRBD1. Looked up from germline, CDR1 is WSHSY and CDR2 is SAAADI. The trim removed 4 bases at V and 11 bases at J, leaving 10 bases unmatched. The CDR3 runs to 13 residues. CDR3 DNA sequence: TGCGCCAGCAGTGGTGGTGGAGGGGGCTGGGCTTTCTTT. Its translation: CASSGGGGGWAFF.

The chain joins TRBV18 to TRBJ2-7; 11 bases align to TRBD1. Germline V gene sequence: CDR1 KGHSH, CDR2 LQKENI. The CDR3 is 15 amino acids. Trimming removed 2 bases from V and 3 bases from J; junction bases left unmatched: 3. DNA of the CDR3: TGTGCCAGCTCACCATCCGGGACAGGGGGCTACGAGCAGTACTTC. Its protein is CASSPSGTGGYEQYF.

The genes are TRBV13 and TRBJ2-3; TRBD1 matches at 7 bases. Germline V gene data show CDR1 as PRHDT and CDR2 as FYEKMQ (reference sequence). The CDR3 consists of 17 residues. Losses at the gene ends were 5 bases for V and 0 bases for J; bases not matched to a gene: 11. The chain's CDR3 is CASSQQGLGFSTDTQYF. CDR3 coding DNA: TGTGCCAGCAGCCAACAGGGGCTAGGGTTTAGCACAGATACGCAGTATTTT. The variable domain in full, completed from reference TRBV13 and TRBJ2-3, reads AAGVIQSPRHLIKEKRETATLKCYPIPRHDTVYWYQQGPGQDPQFLISFYEKMQSDKGSIPDRFSAQQFSDYHSELNMSSLELGDSALYFCASSQQGLGFSTDTQYFGPGTRLTVL.

This clone was counted many times. The chain uses TRBV9 and TRBJ2-1; 8 nucleotides align to TRBD1. Trimming at V came to 6 bases and at J to 2 bases, leaving 4 bases not matched to a gene. The germline V gene encodes CDR1 SGDLS and CDR2 YYNGEE. The length of the CDR3 is 14 residues. Written as DNA, the CDR3 is TGTGCCAGCAACAGACAGGGGACCTACAATGAGCAGTTCTTC. Translating it yields CASNRQGTYNEQFF.

Regarding this clone: The sample contains more than one DNA sequence encoding this CDR3. The J gene is TRBJ1-1, the V gene TRBV4-1; the D is unclear. The CDR3 runs 14 residues. V was clipped by 2 bases and J by 2 bases, with 9 bases between them. The germline CDR1 and CDR2 sequences are MGHRA and YSYEKL. The CDR3 spells CASSQPQRNTEAFF. The CDR3 bases are TGCGCCAGCAGCCAACCCCAGCGAAACACTGAAGCTTTCTTT.

This clone has more than one count but fewer than ten. Other nucleotide sequences from this sample produce the same CDR3. The genes are TRBV5-1 and TRBJ2-3, with TRBD1 matching 7 bases. V trimming: 0 bases; J trimming: 6 bases; junction bases outside the gene matches: 7. Germline loops: CDR1 SGHRS, CDR2 YFSETQ. This CDR3 is built from 15 residues. CDR3 DNA: TGCGCCAGCAGCTTGGCCCTTACAGGGGCCGATACGCAGTATTTT. Its protein product is CASSLALTGADTQYF.

This sequence joins TRBV10-2 and TRBJ1-5; a weak D match, TRBD1 (5 bases). This CDR3 region has 16 residues. Trimming cost V 2 bases and J 2 bases, with 13 bases left between them. Germline CDR1 reads WSHSY; CDR2 reads SAAADI. This chain's CDR3 is CASSETGPRGNQPQHF. The CDR3 DNA sequence: TGCGCCAGCAGTGAGACGGGACCGAGGGGCAATCAGCCCCAGCATTTT.